This T cell receptor (beta chain) is drawn from a study of CD8+ T cells in alopecia areata. Across the study: The drug, oral tofacitinib, was given to treated patients at 5 to 10 mg twice daily. Dosing spanned 6 to 18 months on tofacitinib, then 6 months off drug.

There are 13 residues in the CDR3. Germline CDR1 and CDR2: MNHEY and SVGAGI. V shed 0 bases and J shed 2 bases, with 3 bases lying between them. RNA was isolated and reverse transcribed to cDNA, the sequencing template. Clones were sequenced by immunoSEQ multiplex PCR, and TCRdb holds only the in-frame ones, with some missing. Found here are some 240,000 clones, around 62% of them singletons; the top ten hold more than 0.4%. Samples from alopecia areata patients were lesional scalp punch biopsies and peripheral blood. The source material was CD4+ T cells sorted from blood, sampled at week 0. This clonotype originated in a human donor with alopecia areata. The J gene is TRBJ2-3, the V gene TRBV6-5; D is ambiguous. CDR3 bases: TGTGCCAGCAGTTACTCCTTCACAGATACGCAGTATTTT. Amino acids: CASSYSFTDTQYF.